The clone carrying this T cell receptor beta chain was seen more than once but under ten times. Antigen specificity is unknown. TCRdb re-analysed the 5' RACE reads in MiXCR, keeping a single row per CDR3 protein. Here the sample spans 200,000 to 300,000 distinct CDR3 sequences, 7.5% to 10% being singletons. The V gene's germline CDR1 is SEHNR and CDR2 FQNEAQ (reference sequence). V was cut by 1 base and J by 8 bases, with 12 bases left in between. The CDR3 is 14 amino acids. These data come from a study of T-cell memory formation after mild COVID-19. General study results and limits: Later expanders leaned toward CD4+, whereas clones contracting from day 15 to 85 were balanced CD4/CD8.

The source of this sequence is a man between 18 and 29 years old who had mild COVID-19 (a few samples of this study predate the infection). Cell type and time point are not known. The sample comprised PBMCs or a T cell subset sorted from them (not recorded which). The chain carries TRBV7-9 and TRBJ2-1, with D possibly TRBD1 on 6 matching bases. The CDR3 coding sequence is TGTGCCAGCAGCTTAGAGGGGGTTGGCGATGAGCAGTTCTTC. Encoded protein: CASSLEGVGDEQFF.